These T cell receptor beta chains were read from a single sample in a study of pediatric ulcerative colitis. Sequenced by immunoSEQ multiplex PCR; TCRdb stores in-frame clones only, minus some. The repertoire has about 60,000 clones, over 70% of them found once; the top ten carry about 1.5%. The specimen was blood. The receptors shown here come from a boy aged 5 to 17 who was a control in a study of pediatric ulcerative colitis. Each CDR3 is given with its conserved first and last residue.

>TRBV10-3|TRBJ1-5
CAISESLAGKPQHF
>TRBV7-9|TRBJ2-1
CASSTREYNEQFF
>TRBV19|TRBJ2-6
CASSAARDRVPGANVLTF
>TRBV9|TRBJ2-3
CASSALAGLRDTQYF
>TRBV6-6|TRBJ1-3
CASTTGGSSGNTIYF
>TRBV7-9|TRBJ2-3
CASSLDWAGGLDTQYF
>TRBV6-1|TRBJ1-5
CASSIQLTNQPQHF
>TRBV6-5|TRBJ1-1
CASSGGRQRNTEAFF
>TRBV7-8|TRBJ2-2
CASSFGRTNTGELFF
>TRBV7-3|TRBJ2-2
CASSLNPQTGNTGELFF
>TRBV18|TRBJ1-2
CASSRGPKVDGYTF
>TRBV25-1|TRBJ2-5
CATAAFTGGDQETQYF
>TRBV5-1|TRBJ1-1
CASSVDNRSGKAFF
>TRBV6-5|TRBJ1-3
CASSQGDSTGNTIYF
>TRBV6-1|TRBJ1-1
CASSEFAGIGVSEAFF
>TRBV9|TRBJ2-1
CASSSPRRDRHNEQFF
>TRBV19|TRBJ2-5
CASRTGGQETQYF
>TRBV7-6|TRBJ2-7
CASSLGYGSYPYEQYF
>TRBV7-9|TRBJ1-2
CASSLTSNYGYTF
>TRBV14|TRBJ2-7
CASSQVQDGEQYF
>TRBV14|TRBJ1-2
CASSQVGDSQYNGYTF
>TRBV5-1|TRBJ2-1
CASSLLFGNEQFF
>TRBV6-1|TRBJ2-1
CASRQTGRGYNEQFF
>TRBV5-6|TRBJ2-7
CASSTAVPLTYEQYF
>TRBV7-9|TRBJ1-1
CASSRSGGHTEAFF
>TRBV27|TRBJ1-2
CASSYLRTGVGYTF
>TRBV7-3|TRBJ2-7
CASSLTGGSAYEQYF
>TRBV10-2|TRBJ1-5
CASRPTTLNQPQHF
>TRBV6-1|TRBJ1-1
CASSDWYRRDTEAFF
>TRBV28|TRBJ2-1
CASSYRGPGNNEQFF
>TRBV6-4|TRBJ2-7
CASPPRVYRSYEQYF
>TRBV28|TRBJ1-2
CASREEDSYGYTF
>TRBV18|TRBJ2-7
CASSVSVQIHEQYF
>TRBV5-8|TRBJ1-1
CASNPRRRDTEAFF
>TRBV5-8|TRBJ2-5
CASSRGPGRGQETQYF
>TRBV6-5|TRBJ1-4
CASSSRGIREKLFF
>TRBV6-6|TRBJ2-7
CASTAGGHYEQYF
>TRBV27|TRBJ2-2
CASSAPGLAEYSIGELFF
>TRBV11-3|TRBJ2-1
CASSLDPGVEEQFF
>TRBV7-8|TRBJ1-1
CASSLGQPAGEAFF
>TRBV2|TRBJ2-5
CASSGSGETQYF
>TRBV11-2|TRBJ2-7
CASSLGEGSRGGLVEQYF
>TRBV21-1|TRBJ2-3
CASSTIDREVTDTQYF
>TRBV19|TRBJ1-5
CASSIDGRDLNQPQHF
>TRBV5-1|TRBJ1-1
CASSSGNTEAFF
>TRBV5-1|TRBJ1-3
CASTRDSMSGNTIYF
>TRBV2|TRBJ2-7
CASTKDGYEQYF
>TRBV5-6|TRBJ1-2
CASSFVRVHLLNYGYTF
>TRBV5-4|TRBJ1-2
CASSLILGMGYGYTF
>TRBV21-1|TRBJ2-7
CASSSQGLAGNSYEQYF
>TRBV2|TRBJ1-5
CASSGQGIVPQHF
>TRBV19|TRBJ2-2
CASSNGQGARGELFF
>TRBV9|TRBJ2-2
CASSQLAGASPGELFF
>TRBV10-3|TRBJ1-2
CAISESKEAAGEGYTF
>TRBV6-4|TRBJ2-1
CASSPGQGTYNEQFF